One sample yielded the 4 T cell receptor beta chains listed below, sequenced in a study of lymphopenia after photon versus proton radiotherapy. Using immunoSEQ multiplex PCR, the repertoire was profiled, and TCRdb retains in-frame clones only, with some absent. The sample yields tens of thousands of clones, approximately 90% seen once. The starting material was peripheral blood, obtained from a patient treated with proton-based radiotherapy. The receptors come from a woman between 55 and 75 years old with cholangiocarcinoma. Some clones in this sample may be carry-over from other donors' samples.

J is TRBJ1-1 and V is TRBV29-1, with 8 bases fitting TRBD1. Losses at the gene ends were 2 bases for V and 4 bases for J; bases not matched to a gene: 6. Germline V gene lookup returns CDR1 SQVTM and CDR2 ANQGSEA. The CDR3 length is 14 residues. The CDR3, as DNA: TGCAGCGTTGAAACGGGACAGGAGGCCACTGAAGCTTTCTTT. This translates into CSVETGQEATEAFF.

The sample holds a few counts of this clone. The CDR3 spells CASSVQGQNTEAFF. The CDR3 DNA reads TGTGCCAGCAGCGTACAGGGTCAGAACACTGAAGCTTTCTTT. The V call is TRBV9, the J call TRBJ1-1, with D perhaps TRBD1 (5 bases). The germline V gene encodes CDR1 SGDLS and CDR2 YYNGEE. Trimming removed 1 base from V and 1 base from J, with 8 bases in between. The CDR3 covers 14 residues.

The rearrangement joins TRBV9 to TRBJ1-4; a possible D gene is TRBD1 (5 bases). Germline CDR1 reads SGDLS; CDR2 reads YYNGEE. V dropped 3 bases and J dropped 3 bases, with 21 bases sitting between them. The CDR3 length is 18 residues. The CDR3 DNA reads TGTGCCAGCAGCGGCCTGGCAGGGCGCCCCGGAGCTAATGAAAAACTGTTTTTT. Protein product: CASSGLAGRPGANEKLFF. The whole variable domain, filled in from reference TRBV9 and TRBJ1-4, reads DSGVTQTPKHLITATGQRVTLRCSPRSGDLSVYWYQQSLDQGLQFLIQYYNGEERAKGNILERFSAQQFPDLHSELNLSSLELGDSALYFCASSGLAGRPGANEKLFFGSGTQLSVL.

This chain links TRBV30 with TRBJ1-1, with D tentatively TRBD1 (6 bases). Germline CDR1 GTSNPN, CDR2 SVGIG (reference sequence). This CDR3 contains 12 residues. V was shortened by 4 bases and J by 5 bases, with 11 bases between the two germline ends. CDR3 nucleotide sequence: TGTGCCTGGATCGAGGGGGATACTGAAGCTTTCTTT. Translating it yields CAWIEGDTEAFF.